The 21 T cell receptor beta chains in this list originate from one sample, sequenced in a study of T-cell memory formation after mild COVID-19 (dated by TCRdb to about 2021). Libraries came from 5' RACE. These reads were obtained on an Illumina NovaSeq 6000. Through fastp at Q25 and MiXCR, TCRdb rebuilt clones from the public reads, retaining in-frame beta chains. Records with the same CDR3 protein are collapsed into one entry carrying the most frequent genes and DNA. Counted in this sample were under 150,000 distinct CDR3 sequences; around a fifth of them appeared once. About 42% of the sample belongs to the ten largest clones. Input material: PBMCs or a T cell subset sorted from them (not recorded which). All receptors come from a man between 18 and 29 years old who had mild COVID-19 (a few samples of this study predate the infection). The sample titles of this study are shuffled in the database, so cell type and time point are left out; the donor was told from shared clones.

The chain couples TRBV15 to TRBJ2-7, with D perhaps matching TRBD1 (5 bases). The CDR3 is 13 residues long. V was clipped by 3 bases and J by 3 bases, with 9 bases between them. CDR1 LNHNV and CDR2 YYDKDF come from the germline V gene (reference sequence). The CDR3 bases are TGTGCCACCAGCAGCGGCAGGGACTACGAGCAGTACTTC. Protein: CATSSGRDYEQYF.

This clonotype was seen a handful of times. CDR3: CASSPTGRLSYEQYF. The CDR3 coding sequence is TGTGCCAGCAGCCCGACGGGACGCTTATCCTACGAGCAGTACTTC. J is TRBJ2-7 and V is TRBV7-3; D may be TRBD1 or TRBD2 (5 bases each). Germline V gives CDR1 SGHTA, CDR2 FQGTGA. Trimming cost V 5 bases and J 1 base, with 15 bases left between them. The CDR3 runs 15 residues.

This clonotype was observed a few times. V and J are TRBV6-2 or TRBV6-3 and TRBJ2-7; 8 nucleotides align to TRBD1. The CDR3 length is 17 residues. The V gene end was trimmed by 1 base and the J gene end by 0 bases; junction bases not matched to a gene: 8. The germline CDR1 and CDR2 sequences are MNHEY and SVGEGT. The CDR3 sequence is CASSYFLGTGPSYEQYF. CDR3 nucleotide sequence: TGTGCCAGCAGTTACTTCTTGGGGACAGGCCCCTCCTACGAGCAGTACTTC.

There are a few counts of this clonotype. The CDR3 sequence: CASNQGSEAFF. The CDR3, as DNA: TGTGCCAGCAACCAGGGCTCTGAAGCTTTCTTT. V usage is TRBV12-3 or TRBV12-4 and J usage is TRBJ1-1; D perhaps matches TRBD1 (5 bases). V was pared by 7 bases and J by 6 bases, with 9 bases between. The CDR3 consists of 11 residues.

This clonotype was found a few times. The chain is built from TRBV6-1 and TRBJ1-1, with D perhaps TRBD1 (6 bases). The V and J ends lost 4 bases and 5 bases respectively, with 8 bases between them. The germline CDR1 and CDR2 sequences are MNHNS and SASEGT. The CDR3 is 12 residues long. The CDR3 loop reads CASSGTATEAFF. CDR3 in DNA: TGTGCCAGCAGTGGGACAGCGACTGAAGCTTTCTTT.

This clonotype was detected only a few times. The V call is TRBV7-9, the J call TRBJ2-3; D possibly corresponds to TRBD2 (6 bases). In germline, CDR1 is SEHNR, CDR2 FQNEAQ (reference sequence). V dropped 1 base and J dropped 8 bases, with 16 bases sitting between them. The CDR3 is 15 residues long. CDR3 nucleotides: TGTGCCAGCAGCTTAGTTCTCGCTAGCGTGGTTACGCAGTATTTT. Translated, it gives CASSLVLASVVTQYF.

This clonotype has a handful of counts. This chain links TRBV2 with TRBJ2-7, with 10 bases matching TRBD1. The J segment lost 2 bases and the V segment lost 6 bases, leaving 7 bases of the junction unmatched. The CDR3 covers 15 residues. CDR1 and CDR2 (germline): SNHLY, FYNNEI. The DNA for the CDR3 is TGTGCCAGCAGGACCGGACAGGGGGTACCCTACGAGCAGTACTTC. Translated: CASRTGQGVPYEQYF.

J is TRBJ1-3 and V is TRBV4-3; weak D call: TRBD1 (5 bases). V was clipped by 4 bases and J by 0 bases, with 10 bases between them. Germline V gene lookup returns CDR1 LGHNA and CDR2 YSLEER. The CDR3 consists of 15 residues. The CDR3 is CASSPGLSSGNTIYF. The CDR3 region has the DNA TGCGCCAGCAGCCCGGGACTGAGCTCTGGAAACACCATATATTTT.

This clonotype was observed at least ten times. The rearrangement uses TRBV5-1 and TRBJ2-3, with D perhaps TRBD2 (5 bases). The CDR3 is 15 amino acids. Germline CDR1 reads SGHRS; CDR2 reads YFSETQ. The ends were cut back, 4 bases at V and 2 bases at J, with 14 bases in the middle. CDR3 sequence (DNA): TGCGCCAGCAGCCTAACGGGCGGGTCCACAGATACGCAGTATTTT. This sequence encodes CASSLTGGSTDTQYF.

The chain couples TRBV6-2 or TRBV6-3 to TRBJ2-1, with no clear D. Germline V CDR1 and CDR2: MNHEY, SVGEGT. V gave up 6 bases and J gave up 10 bases, with 13 bases separating them. There are 12 residues in the CDR3. In DNA form, the CDR3 reads TGTGCCAGCAGCTTGTTGACTGGAGAGCAGTTCTTC. It is translated as CASSLLTGEQFF.

This chain connects TRBV6-2 or TRBV6-3 to TRBJ2-7; D is uncertain. CDR1 and CDR2 (germline): MNHEY, SVGEGT. Trimming shortened V by 2 bases and J by 0 bases, and 11 bases separated the two germline ends. This CDR3 is 15 amino acids long. CDR3 DNA sequence: TGTGCCAGCAGTTACGATCGCCCGGACTCCTACGAGCAGTACGTC. This codes for CASSYDRPDSYEQYV.

The genes are TRBV11-2 and TRBJ1-4; TRBD1 matches at 11 bases. The junction had 12 bases not matched to a gene; V was cut back by 8 bases and J by 10 bases. Germline values: CDR1 SGHAT, CDR2 FQNNGV. The CDR3 extends over 15 amino acids. The CDR3: CASGPRDRGRGKLFF. The CDR3 region has the DNA TGTGCCAGCGGACCTCGGGACAGGGGGAGAGGAAAACTGTTTTTT. Variable domain in full (rest from reference TRBV11-2 and TRBJ1-4): EAGVAQSPRYKIIEKRQSVAFWCNPISGHATLYWYQQILGQGPKLLIQFQNNGVVDDSQLPKDRFSAERLKGVDSTLKIQPAKLEDSAVYLCASGPRDRGRGKLFFGSGTQLSVL.

The CDR3 loop is CASSQDHGILNQPQHF. In DNA, the CDR3 is TGTGCCAGCAGCCAAGATCACGGGATCCTCAATCAGCCCCAGCATTTT. The rearrangement uses TRBV4-2 and TRBJ1-5; D not resolved. Looked up from germline, CDR1 is LGHNA and CDR2 is YNFKEQ. The CDR3 has 16 residues. V lost 0 bases and J lost 3, with 12 bases in between.

The genes are TRBV19 and TRBJ2-7; 7 nucleotides match TRBD2. This CDR3 contains 15 residues. Trimming removed 2 bases from V and 3 bases from J; junction bases left unmatched: 7. Germline V gives CDR1 LNHDA, CDR2 SQIVND (reference sequence). CDR3 residues: CASSITSGALYEQYF. CDR3 DNA sequence: TGTGCCAGTAGTATAACGAGCGGGGCTCTCTACGAGCAGTACTTC.

The rearrangement joins TRBV12-3 or TRBV12-4 to TRBJ2-5; D gene uncertain. This CDR3 has 12 residues. The V end lost 3 bases, the J end lost 5 bases, and 7 bases lay between the germline ends. CDR3 protein: CASSFPFETQYF. The CDR3 bases are TGTGCCAGCAGTTTCCCGTTCGAGACCCAGTACTTC.

There are many counts of this clonotype. This chain joins TRBV7-7 and TRBJ2-2; D possibly matches TRBD1 or TRBD2 (6 bases each). This CDR3 spans 13 amino acids. Germline V gene sequence: CDR1 SSHAT, CDR2 FNYEAQ (reference sequence). The CDR3 nucleotides are TGTGCTAGCGCCCCGGGGGCCACCGGGGAGCTGTTTTTT. Translation: CASAPGATGELFF.

The J gene is TRBJ2-3, the V gene TRBV9; D is tentatively TRBD1 or TRBD2 (6 bases each). Germline CDR1 and CDR2: SGDLS and YYNGEE. The CDR3 consists of 16 residues. The V gene lost 2 bases and the J gene lost 5 bases, with 18 bases spanning the gap. CDR3 in DNA: TGTGCCAGCAGCGTCGACGGGGGAGGACAGCGAGATACGCAGTATTTT. It codes for CASSVDGGGQRDTQYF.

V is TRBV6-2 or TRBV6-3 and J is TRBJ1-1, with unresolved D. The CDR3 runs to 15 residues. Germline assignment: CDR1 MNHEY and CDR2 SVGEGT. The V end was cut by 0 bases, the J end by 8 bases, with 16 bases between. CDR3 protein: CASSYSNSVLDEAFF. The CDR3 DNA reads TGTGCCAGCAGTTACTCGAATTCGGTGTTAGACGAAGCTTTCTTT.

This clonotype was found a few times. This sequence joins TRBV7-8 and TRBJ2-2, with D uncertain. V lost 0 bases and J lost 3, with 8 bases in between. The CDR3 loop spans 15 amino acids. Germline CDR1 reads SGHVS; CDR2 reads FQNEAQ. This chain's CDR3 is CASSLASTYTGELFF. DNA for the CDR3: TGTGCCAGCAGCTTAGCCTCAACTTACACCGGGGAGCTGTTTTTT.

The genes are TRBV4-3 and TRBJ1-1; D gene uncertain. This CDR3 region has 14 residues. The V gene's germline CDR1 is LGHNA and CDR2 YSLEER. Deletions cut 0 bases from V and 5 bases from J, with 10 bases between. Here the CDR3 DNA reads TGCGCCAGCAGCCAAGATACGAGGGTTACTGAAGCTTTCTTT. Its translation is CASSQDTRVTEAFF.

The J gene is TRBJ2-7, the V gene TRBV25-1, with D possibly being TRBD1 or TRBD2 (5 bases each). The CDR3 covers 13 residues. Germline V gene sequence: CDR1 MGHDK, CDR2 SYGVNS. V gave up 4 bases and J gave up 2 bases, with 9 bases separating them. This CDR3 is CASSVGEPYEQYF. The CDR3 DNA reads as TGTGCCAGCAGTGTGGGGGAACCCTACGAGCAGTACTTC.